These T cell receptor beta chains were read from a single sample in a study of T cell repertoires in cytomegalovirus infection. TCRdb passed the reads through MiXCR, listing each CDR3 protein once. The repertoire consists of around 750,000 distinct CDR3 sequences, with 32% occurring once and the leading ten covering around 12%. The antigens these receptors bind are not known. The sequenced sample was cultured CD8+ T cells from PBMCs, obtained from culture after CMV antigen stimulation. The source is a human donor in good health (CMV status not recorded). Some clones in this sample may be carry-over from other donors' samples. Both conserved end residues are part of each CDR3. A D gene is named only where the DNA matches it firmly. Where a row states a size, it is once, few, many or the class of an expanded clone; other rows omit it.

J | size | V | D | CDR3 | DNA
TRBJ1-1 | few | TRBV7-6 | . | CASSDQYTEAFF | TGTGCCAGCAGCGACCAGTACACTGAAGCTTTCTTT
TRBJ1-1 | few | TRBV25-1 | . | CASSESSDTEAFF | TGTGCCAGCAGTGAATCGTCCGACACTGAAGCTTTCTTT
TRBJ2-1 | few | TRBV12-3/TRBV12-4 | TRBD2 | CATTWGGSYNEQFF | TGTGCCACCACCTGGGGGGGGTCCTACAATGAGCAGTTCTTC
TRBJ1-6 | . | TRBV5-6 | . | CASSDGRPSSPLHF | TGTGCCAGCAGCGACGGACGGCCTAGTTCACCCCTCCACTTT
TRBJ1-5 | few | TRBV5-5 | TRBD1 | CASSSHWDRGPNQPQHF | TGTGCCAGCAGCTCACACTGGGACAGGGGGCCCAATCAGCCCCAGCATTTT
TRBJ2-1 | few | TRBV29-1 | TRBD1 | CSVEDPGQGSYNEQFF | TGCAGCGTTGAAGATCCGGGACAGGGCTCCTACAATGAGCAGTTCTTC
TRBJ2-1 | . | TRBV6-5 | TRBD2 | CASMFSGGYHNEQFF | TGTGCCAGCATGTTTAGCGGGGGGTACCACAATGAGCAGTTCTTC
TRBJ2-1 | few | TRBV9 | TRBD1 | CASSVSGQEYNEQFF | TGTGCCAGCAGCGTATCGGGACAGGAGTACAATGAGCAGTTCTTC
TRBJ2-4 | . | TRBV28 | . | CASSFPGALTKNIQYF | TGTGCCAGCAGTTTCCCCGGGGCCCTAACCAAAAACATTCAGTACTTC
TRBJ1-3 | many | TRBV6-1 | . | CASSQSLVTGNTIYF | TGTGCCAGCAGTCAAAGTTTGGTCACTGGAAACACCATATATTTT
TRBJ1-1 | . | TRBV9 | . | CASSVAWTTEAFF | TGTGCCAGCAGCGTAGCTTGGACCACCGAAGCTTTCTTT
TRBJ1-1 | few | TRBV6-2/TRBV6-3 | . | CASSYSIPDMNTEAFF | TGTGCCAGCAGTTACTCGATACCAGACATGAACACTGAAGCTTTCTTT
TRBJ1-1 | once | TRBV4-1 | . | CASSQPGLEAFF | TGCGCCAGCAGCCAGCCGGGACTGGAAGCTTTCTTT
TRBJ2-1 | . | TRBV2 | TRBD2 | CASSLETSGESHEQFF | TGTGCCAGCAGCTTGGAAACTAGCGGGGAATCCCATGAGCAGTTCTTC
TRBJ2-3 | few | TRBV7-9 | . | CASSRRTMADTQYF | TGTGCCAGCAGCCGCCGGACAATGGCAGATACGCAGTATTTT
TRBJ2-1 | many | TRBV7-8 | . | CASSLSRVREQFF | TGTGCCAGCAGCCTTAGTAGGGTCCGCGAGCAGTTCTTC
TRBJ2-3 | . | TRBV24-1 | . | CATSDCLWELTDTQYF | TGTGCCACCAGTGATTGCCTCTGGGAGCTCACAGATACGCAGTATTTT
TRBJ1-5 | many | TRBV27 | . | CASSLTGILQPQHF | TGTGCCAGCAGTTTAACAGGGATTCTTCAGCCCCAGCATTTT
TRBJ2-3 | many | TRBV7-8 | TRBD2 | CASSLVLAGGPGQRTDTQYF | TGTGCCAGCAGCTTAGTCCTAGCGGGGGGGCCCGGGCAGCGCACAGATACGCAGTATTTT
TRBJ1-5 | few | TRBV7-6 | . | CASSLSFSNQPQHF | TGTGCCAGCAGCTTATCCTTTAGCAATCAGCCCCAGCATTTT
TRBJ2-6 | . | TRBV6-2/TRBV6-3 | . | CASSSGPGWANVLTF | TGTGCCAGCAGCTCCGGTCCGGGCTGGGCCAACGTCCTGACTTTC
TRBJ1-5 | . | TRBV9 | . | CASSVGWGAQPQHF | TGTGCCAGCAGCGTAGGCTGGGGGGCCCAGCCCCAGCATTTT